This TCR beta chain emerged from a study of blood T cell repertoires in COVID-19. Study summary: Samples taken during acute and convalescent COVID-19 were collected in the United States, Italy and Spain. T cells, B-cell-depleted T cells, or PBMCs provided the cDNA or gDNA that served as material.

The ends were cut back, 0 bases at V and 6 bases at J, with 12 bases in the middle. Germline CDR1 is SGHVS and CDR2 is FQNEAQ. This CDR3 is built from 14 residues. Original analysis: Amplification of reference gene primers provided the estimated nucleated cell counts. The table came from immunoSEQ multiplex PCR; TCRdb's copy has only in-frame clones and leaves some out. V, J and clone size were drawn from that table, and D and trimming were deduced from the DNA. The table includes under 300,000 clones, 70% to 90% detected once. Sequenced sample: peripheral blood. The chain joins TRBV7-8 to TRBJ2-7, with TRBD2 as a possible D gene (7 bases). This clonotype was sampled from a woman in her seventies with acute or convalescent COVID-19. In nucleotides, the CDR3 is TGTGCCAGCAGCTTAGCAGCAGGGGAGGGCGAGCAGTACTTC. Its translation is CASSLAAGEGEQYF.